The entry that follows covers one T cell receptor (beta chain) sequence. The source of the sample is a study of blood T cell repertoires in COVID-19. Study information: COVID-19 samples collected from the United States, Italy and Spain covered acute and convalescent phases. T cells, B-cell-depleted T cells, or PBMCs provided the cDNA or gDNA that served as material.

Cohort allocation depended upon clinical history that participants reported. Original processing methods: Reference gene primers were amplified, and this amplification served to estimate nucleated cell counts. Only in-frame clones appear in the TCRdb table, and some are missing; sequencing was by immunoSEQ multiplex PCR. V and J calls and clone size follow that table, whereas D and trimming were derived from the DNA. Here the sample spans about 240,000 clones, around 87% being singletons. Looked up from germline, CDR1 is LGHDT and CDR2 is YNNKEL (reference sequence). CDR3 length: 17 residues. V shed 3 bases, J shed 0 bases, and the junction held 9 bases outside the gene matches.

This TCR was recovered from a woman between 40 and 50 years old with acute COVID-19. The rearrangement joins TRBV3-1 (or the pseudogene TRBV3-2) to TRBJ2-3; TRBD2 agrees at 7 bases. The sample consisted of PBMCs or T cells enriched from blood (not recorded which). The CDR3 DNA follows: TGTGCCAGCAGCCACTCTACTAGCGACTATAGCACAGATACGCAGTATTTT. This encodes CASSHSTSDYSTDTQYF.